This T cell receptor (beta chain) appears in the sequencing data of a study of cytomegalovirus exposure and HLA in healthy donors. This clone was observed a single time. No antigen is known for it. Study-wide points: Sequencing likely produced, as an artifact, a cluster of highly shared sequence variants. In vitro checks showed that a few CMV-associated chains really do target CMV antigens. Per a later analysis, 15,000 to 20,000 TCR beta sequences showed association with HLA alleles at 0.05 false discovery rate. The authors listed roughly 150 TCR beta chains as cytomegalovirus-associated.

Both 60 Vbeta primers and 13 Jbeta primers went into the PCR. Here immunoSEQ multiplex PCR was the method, and the copy in TCRdb shows in-frame clones only, minus some. The table includes 150,000 to 160,000 clones, 80% detected once. V lost 0 bases, J lost 4 bases, and 15 bases lay in between. The CDR3 consists of 16 residues. CDR1 GTSNPN and CDR2 SVGIG come from the germline V gene (reference sequence). The receptor's source is a woman aged 40 to 50 in good health and CMV-seropositive. V usage is TRBV30 and J usage is TRBJ2-2; D ambiguous. The specimen was PBMCs. CDR3 in DNA: TGTGCCTGGAGTGTACAACTAATGATGCGCACCGGGGAGCTGTTTTTT. It codes for CAWSVQLMMRTGELFF.